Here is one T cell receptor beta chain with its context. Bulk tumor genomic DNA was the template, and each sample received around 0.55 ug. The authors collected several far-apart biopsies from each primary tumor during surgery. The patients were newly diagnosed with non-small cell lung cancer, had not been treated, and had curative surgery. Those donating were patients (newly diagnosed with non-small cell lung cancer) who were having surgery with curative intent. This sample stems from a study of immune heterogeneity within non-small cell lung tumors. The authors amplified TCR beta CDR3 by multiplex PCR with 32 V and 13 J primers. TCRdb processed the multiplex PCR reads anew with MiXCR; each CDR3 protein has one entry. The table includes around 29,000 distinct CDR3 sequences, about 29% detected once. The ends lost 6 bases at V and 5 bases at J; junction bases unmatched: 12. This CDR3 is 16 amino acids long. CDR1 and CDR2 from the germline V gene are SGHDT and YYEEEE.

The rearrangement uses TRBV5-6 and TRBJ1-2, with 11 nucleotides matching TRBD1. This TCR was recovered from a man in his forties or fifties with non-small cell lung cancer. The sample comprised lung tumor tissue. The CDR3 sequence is CASTPGYGQGAYGYTF. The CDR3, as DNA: TGTGCCAGCACCCCGGGTTACGGACAGGGGGCGTATGGCTACACCTTC.